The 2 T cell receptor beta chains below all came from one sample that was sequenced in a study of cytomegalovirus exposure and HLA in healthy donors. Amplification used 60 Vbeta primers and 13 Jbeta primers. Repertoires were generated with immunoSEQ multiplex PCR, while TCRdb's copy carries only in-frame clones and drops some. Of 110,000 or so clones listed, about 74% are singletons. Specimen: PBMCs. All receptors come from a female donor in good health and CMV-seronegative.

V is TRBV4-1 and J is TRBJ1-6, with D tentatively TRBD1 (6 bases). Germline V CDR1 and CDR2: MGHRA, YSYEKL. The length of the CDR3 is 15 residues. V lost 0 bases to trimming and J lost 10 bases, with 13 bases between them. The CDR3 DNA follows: TGCGCCAGCAGCCAAGATCCAGGGGACCGATCACCCCTCCACTTT. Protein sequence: CASSQDPGDRSPLHF.

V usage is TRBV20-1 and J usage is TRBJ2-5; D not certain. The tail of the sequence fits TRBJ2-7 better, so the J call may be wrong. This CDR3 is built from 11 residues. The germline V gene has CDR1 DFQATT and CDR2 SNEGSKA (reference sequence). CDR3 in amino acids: CSALLEYEQYF. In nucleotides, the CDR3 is TGCAGTGCCCTTTTAGAGTACGAGCAGTACTTC.